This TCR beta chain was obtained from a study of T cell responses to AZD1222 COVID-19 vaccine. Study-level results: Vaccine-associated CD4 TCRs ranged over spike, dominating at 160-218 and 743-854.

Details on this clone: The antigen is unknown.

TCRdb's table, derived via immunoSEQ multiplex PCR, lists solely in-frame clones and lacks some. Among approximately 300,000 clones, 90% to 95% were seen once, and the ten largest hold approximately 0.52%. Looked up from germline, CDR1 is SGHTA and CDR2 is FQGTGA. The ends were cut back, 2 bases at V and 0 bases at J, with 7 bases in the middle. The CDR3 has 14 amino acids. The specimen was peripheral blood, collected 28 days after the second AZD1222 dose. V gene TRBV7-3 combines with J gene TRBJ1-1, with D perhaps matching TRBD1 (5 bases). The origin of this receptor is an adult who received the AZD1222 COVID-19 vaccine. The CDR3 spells CASSLDSMNTEAFF. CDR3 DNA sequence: TGTGCCAGCAGCTTAGACAGTATGAACACTGAAGCTTTCTTT.